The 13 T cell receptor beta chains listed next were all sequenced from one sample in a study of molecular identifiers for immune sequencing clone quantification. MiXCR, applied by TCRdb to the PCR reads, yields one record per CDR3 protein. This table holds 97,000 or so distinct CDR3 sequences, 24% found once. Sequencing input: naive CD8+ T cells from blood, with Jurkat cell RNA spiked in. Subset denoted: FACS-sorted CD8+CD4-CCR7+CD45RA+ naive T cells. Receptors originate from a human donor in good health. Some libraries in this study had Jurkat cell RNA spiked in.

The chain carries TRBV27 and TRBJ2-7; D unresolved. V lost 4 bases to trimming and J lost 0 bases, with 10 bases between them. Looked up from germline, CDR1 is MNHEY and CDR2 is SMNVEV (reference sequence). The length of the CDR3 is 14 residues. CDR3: CASSWAYGSYEQYF. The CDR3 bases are TGTGCCAGCAGTTGGGCATACGGCTCCTACGAGCAGTACTTC.

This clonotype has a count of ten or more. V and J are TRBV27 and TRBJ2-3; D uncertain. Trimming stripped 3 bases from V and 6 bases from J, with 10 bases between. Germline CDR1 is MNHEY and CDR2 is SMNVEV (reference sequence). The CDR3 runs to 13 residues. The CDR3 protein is CASSFGDWDTQYF. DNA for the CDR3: TGTGCCAGCAGTTTCGGTGACTGGGATACGCAGTATTTT.

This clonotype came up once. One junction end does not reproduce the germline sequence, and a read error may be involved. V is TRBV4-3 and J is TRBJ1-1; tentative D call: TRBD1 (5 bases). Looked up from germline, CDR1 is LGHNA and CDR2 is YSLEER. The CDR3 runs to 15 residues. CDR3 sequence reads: CASRLGPGLPTDAFF. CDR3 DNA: TGCGCCAGCCGCCTCGGGCCAGGGCTGCCCACTGACGCTTTCTTT.

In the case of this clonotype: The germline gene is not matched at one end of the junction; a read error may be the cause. CDR3 sequence reads: CASSAGQRAHTKAFF. The CDR3 coding sequence is TGTGCCAGCAGCGCCGGGCAGCGAGCCCACACTAAAGCTTTCTTT. The V and J genes are TRBV7-8 and TRBJ1-1; D is uncertain. CDR3 length: 15 amino acids. The germline gives CDR1 SGHVS, CDR2 FQNEAQ.

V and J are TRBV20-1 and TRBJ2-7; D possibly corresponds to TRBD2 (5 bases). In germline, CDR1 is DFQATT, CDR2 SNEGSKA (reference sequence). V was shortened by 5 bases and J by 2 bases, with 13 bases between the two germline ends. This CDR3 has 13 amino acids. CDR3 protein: CSARVSGAYEQYF. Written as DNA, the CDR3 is TGCAGTGCTCGGGTGAGCGGAGCCTACGAGCAGTACTTC.

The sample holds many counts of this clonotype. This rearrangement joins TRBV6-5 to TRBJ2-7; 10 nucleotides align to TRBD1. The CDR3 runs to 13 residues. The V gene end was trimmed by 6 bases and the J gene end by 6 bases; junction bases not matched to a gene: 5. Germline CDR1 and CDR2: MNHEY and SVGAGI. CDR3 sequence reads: CASSPGTGAEQYF. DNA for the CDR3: TGTGCCAGCAGCCCCGGGACAGGGGCCGAGCAGTACTTC.

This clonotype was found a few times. This CDR3 reads CASSFSSTNEKLFF. The CDR3 coding sequence is TGTGCCAGCAGTTTTAGTTCAACTAATGAAAAACTGTTTTTT. J is TRBJ1-4 and V is TRBV12-3 or TRBV12-4; D gene unclear. The CDR3 covers 14 residues. The V end was cut by 3 bases, the J end by 0 bases, with 5 bases between.

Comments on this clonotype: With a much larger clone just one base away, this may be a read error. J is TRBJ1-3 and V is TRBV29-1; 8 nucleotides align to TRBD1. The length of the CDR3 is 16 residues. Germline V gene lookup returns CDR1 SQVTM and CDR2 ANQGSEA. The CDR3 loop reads CGVEAMTGVTGNTIYF. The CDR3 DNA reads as TGCGGCGTTGAAGCCATGACAGGGGTGACTGGAAACACCATATATTTT.

CDR3 DNA: TGTGCCAGCAGCGGGGAAGGGATCGTCGGGGAGCTGTTTTTT. Encoded protein: CASSGEGIVGELFF. J is TRBJ2-2 and V is TRBV12-3 or TRBV12-4; a possible D gene is TRBD2 (5 bases). The CDR3 loop spans 14 amino acids. Trimming took off 6 bases at V and 7 bases at J, with 15 bases between the two ends.

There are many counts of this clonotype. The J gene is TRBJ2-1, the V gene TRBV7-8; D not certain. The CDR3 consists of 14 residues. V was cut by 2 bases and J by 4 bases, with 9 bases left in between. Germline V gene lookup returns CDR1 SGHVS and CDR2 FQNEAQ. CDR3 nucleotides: TGTGCCAGCAGCTTAATGCCCGAGTACAATGAGCAGTTCTTC. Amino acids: CASSLMPEYNEQFF.

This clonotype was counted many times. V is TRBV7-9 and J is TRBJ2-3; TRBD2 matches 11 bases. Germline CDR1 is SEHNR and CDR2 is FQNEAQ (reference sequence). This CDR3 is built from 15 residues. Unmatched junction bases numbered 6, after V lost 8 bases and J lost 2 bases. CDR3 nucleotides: TGTGCCAGCTCACCGACTAGCGGGGTCACAGATACGCAGTATTTT. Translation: CASSPTSGVTDTQYF.

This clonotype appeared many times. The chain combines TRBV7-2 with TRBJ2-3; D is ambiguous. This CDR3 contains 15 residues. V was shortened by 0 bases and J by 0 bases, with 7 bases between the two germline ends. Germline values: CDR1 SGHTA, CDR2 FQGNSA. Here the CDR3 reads CASSLAQTSTDTQYF. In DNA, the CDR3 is TGTGCCAGCAGCTTAGCCCAGACTAGCACAGATACGCAGTATTTT. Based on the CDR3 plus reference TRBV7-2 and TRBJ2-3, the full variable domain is GAGVSQSPSNKVTEKGKDVELRCDPISGHTALYWYRQSLGQGLEFLIYFQGNSAPDKSGLPSDRFSAERTGGSVSTLTIQRTQQEDSAVYLCASSLAQTSTDTQYFGPGTRLTVL.

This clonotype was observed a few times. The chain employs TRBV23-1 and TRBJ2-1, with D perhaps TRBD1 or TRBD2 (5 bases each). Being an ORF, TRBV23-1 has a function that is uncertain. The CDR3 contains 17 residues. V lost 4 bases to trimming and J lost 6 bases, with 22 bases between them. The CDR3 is CASSPSKGRPVANEQFF. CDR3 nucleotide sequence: TGCGCCAGCAGTCCGTCCAAGGGACGCCCTGTCGCCAATGAGCAGTTCTTC.